This passage covers 24 T cell receptor beta chains from one sample sequenced in a study of blood T cells in healthy people across ages (dated by TCRdb to about 2015). The library was prepared using 5' RACE. Sequencing was performed on an Illumina HiSeq 2500. A second PCR of about 6 to 11 cycles was performed with a sample-barcoded 5' primer and a J-beta primer mix. In-frame beta chains were kept once TCRdb had trimmed the public reads at Q25 with fastp and called clones with MiXCR. Identical CDR3 protein sequences are pooled into one entry, listed with their most common genes and DNA. For this sample there are about 760,000 distinct CDR3 sequences; 56% appear just once. The ten largest clonotypes hold 25% to 30% of the sample. Sequencing used blood. Receptor source: a man in his forties in good health.

The chain uses TRBV2 and TRBJ2-7; TRBD1 agrees at 7 bases. Germline V lookup: CDR1 SNHLY, CDR2 FYNNEI. With 9 bases clipped from V and 1 base from J, the junction kept 3 bases outside the gene matches. CDR3 size: 12 residues. The CDR3 DNA reads TGTGCCAGAGGACAGGCTTCCTACGAGCAGTACTTC. Translation gives CARGQASYEQYF.

There are a few counts of this clonotype. The chain joins TRBV20-1 to TRBJ2-5; D gene uncertain. CDR3 size: 13 residues. Trimming shortened V by 6 bases and J by 3 bases, and 14 bases separated the two germline ends. Germline CDR1 and CDR2: DFQATT and SNEGSKA (reference sequence). The CDR3 coding sequence is TGCAGTGCCGCGGTAGTAGCCGAAGAGACCCAGTACTTC. Translation: CSAAVVAEETQYF.

The chain links TRBV6-4 to TRBJ2-1; tentatively, D is TRBD2 (6 bases). CDR3 length: 15 amino acids. Per the germline V gene, CDR1 is MRHNA and CDR2 is SNTAGT. The V gene lost 0 bases and the J gene lost 3 bases, with 9 bases spanning the gap. CDR3 sequence (DNA): TGTGCCAGCAGTGACTCTGATAGCGGCTACAATGAGCAGTTCTTC. It codes for CASSDSDSGYNEQFF.

This clonotype has only a few counts. The rearrangement joins TRBV7-8 to TRBJ2-3; 9 nucleotides line up with TRBD1. V lost 2 bases to trimming and J lost 4 bases; unmatched junction nucleotides: 7. The CDR3 loop spans 16 amino acids. Looked up from germline, CDR1 is SGHVS and CDR2 is FQNEAQ. In DNA form, the CDR3 reads TGTGCCAGCAGCTTATTTCGGACAGGGGCCCCAGATACGCAGTATTTT. Amino acids: CASSLFRTGAPDTQYF.

In DNA form, the CDR3 reads TGTGCCAGCACCCCCCTGGTAGTGGGGGGCGGCATTCAGTACTTC. This translates into CASTPLVVGGGIQYF. The chain couples TRBV11-2 to TRBJ2-4; D tentatively fits TRBD1 or TRBD2 (6 bases each). Germline CDR1 SGHAT, CDR2 FQNNGV. This CDR3 comprises 15 residues. V lost 7 bases, J lost 9 bases, and 22 bases lay in between.

This clonotype has more than one count but fewer than ten. The CDR3 region has the DNA TGTGCCAGCAGCTTCACTAGCGGGGGGACCACAGATACGCAGTATTTT. It yields the protein CASSFTSGGTTDTQYF. V is TRBV5-6 and J is TRBJ2-3; 12 nucleotides match TRBD2. This CDR3 has 16 amino acids. Losses at the gene ends were 2 bases for V and 2 bases for J; bases not matched to a gene: 3. The germline gives CDR1 SGHDT, CDR2 YYEEEE.

The genes are TRBV5-1 and TRBJ1-2; 8 bases agree with TRBD1. Looked up from germline, CDR1 is SGHRS and CDR2 is YFSETQ. The CDR3 covers 13 residues. The V segment lost 6 bases and the J segment 8 bases; nucleotides outside the gene matches: 9. CDR3 residues: CASKTGASRGYTF. As DNA, the CDR3 is TGCGCCAGCAAGACAGGGGCATCGAGAGGCTACACCTTC.

This chain links TRBV29-1 with TRBJ2-1; no definite D call. V lost 2 bases and J 0 bases, leaving 11 bases between the germline ends. Germline assignment: CDR1 SQVTM and CDR2 ANQGSEA. The CDR3 spans 15 residues. CDR3 DNA: TGCAGCGTTGAAACGGACGGTAGCTCCTACAATGAGCAGTTCTTC. Translated, it gives CSVETDGSSYNEQFF.

The genes are TRBV7-9 and TRBJ1-1, with a tentative D call TRBD1 (5 bases). The CDR3 extends over 15 amino acids. Germline values: CDR1 SEHNR, CDR2 FQNEAQ (reference sequence). V gave up 5 bases and J gave up 1 base, with 14 bases separating them. As DNA, the CDR3 is TGTGCCAGCAGCCCCGCCGCAGGGCCGAACACTGAAGCTTTCTTT. Protein product: CASSPAAGPNTEAFF.

The rearrangement links TRBV10-3 to TRBJ2-4; D may be TRBD1 (6 bases). V was clipped by 0 bases and J by 0 bases, with 12 bases between them. CDR3 length equals 17 residues. Germline lookup yields CDR1 ENHRY and CDR2 SYGVKD. In DNA, the CDR3 is TGTGCCATCAGTGAGTCCGGGACAAGACTAGCCAAAAACATTCAGTACTTC. Its translation is CAISESGTRLAKNIQYF.

This clonotype was counted once. This chain links TRBV28 with TRBJ2-3; maybe TRBD2 (5 bases). The V and J ends lost 7 bases and 7 bases respectively, with 21 bases between them. The CDR3 is made up of 15 amino acids. The germline CDR1 and CDR2 sequences are MDHEN and SYDVKM. The CDR3 DNA reads TGTGCCAGCACCCGTCTCCTTGGGAGAGTAAATACGCAGTATTTT. Translating gives CASTRLLGRVNTQYF. Full variable domain (missing parts from reference TRBV28 and TRBJ2-3): DVKVTQSSRYLVKRTGEKVFLECVQDMDHENMFWYRQDPGLGLRLIYFSYDVKMKEKGDIPEGYSVSREKKERFSLILESASTNQTSMYLCASTRLLGRVNTQYFGPGTRLTVL.

The chain joins TRBV7-2 to TRBJ2-3, with 8 bases lining up with TRBD1. The V gene end was trimmed by 1 base and the J gene end by 1 base; junction bases not matched to a gene: 7. The germline V gene encodes CDR1 SGHTA and CDR2 FQGNSA. The CDR3 contains 17 residues. The CDR3 DNA sequence: TGTGCCAGCAGCTTAGAGAGGACAGGGCAAGGCACAGATACGCAGTATTTT. Translated: CASSLERTGQGTDTQYF. Filled out from reference TRBV7-2 and TRBJ2-3, the complete variable domain reads GAGVSQSPSNKVTEKGKDVELRCDPISGHTALYWYRQSLGQGLEFLIYFQGNSAPDKSGLPSDRFSAERTGGSVSTLTIQRTQQEDSAVYLCASSLERTGQGTDTQYFGPGTRLTVL.

The chain has TRBV19 and TRBJ2-3, with 8 bases that match TRBD1. The CDR3 spans 16 residues. J was trimmed by 2 bases and V by 5 bases; bases with no gene match: 9. Germline CDR1 LNHDA, CDR2 SQIVND (reference sequence). The CDR3 sequence is CASSEGQEWNTDTQYF. The CDR3 nucleotides read TGTGCCAGTAGTGAGGGACAGGAATGGAACACAGATACGCAGTATTTT.

This chain connects TRBV6-2 or TRBV6-3 to TRBJ1-1, with TRBD1 as a possible D gene (6 bases). The CDR3 length is 14 residues. V shed 2 bases and J shed 4 bases, with 11 bases lying between them. Germline V gene data show CDR1 as MNHEY and CDR2 as SVGEGT. The CDR3 coding sequence is TGTGCCAGCAGTTACCCGATGACAGGCACTGAAGCTTTCTTT. Residues: CASSYPMTGTEAFF.

The sample holds a few counts of this clonotype. The J gene is TRBJ2-7, the V gene TRBV7-2; D not certain. In germline, CDR1 is SGHTA, CDR2 FQGNSA. The V and J ends lost 0 bases and 2 bases respectively, with 8 bases between them. The CDR3 runs to 14 residues. Here the CDR3 DNA reads TGTGCCAGCAGCTTAGCCTACACGGCCTACGAGCAGTACTTC. Protein sequence: CASSLAYTAYEQYF.

This sequence joins TRBV9 and TRBJ1-5; 9 nucleotides match TRBD1. Per germline, CDR1 SGDLS and CDR2 YYNGEE. The CDR3 has 16 amino acids. Unmatched junction bases numbered 8, after V lost 3 bases and J lost 4 bases. This CDR3 reads CASSEGGQGGNQPQHF. The CDR3 coding sequence is TGTGCCAGCAGCGAGGGGGGACAGGGAGGGAATCAGCCCCAGCATTTT.

This clonotype was observed a handful of times. The rearrangement joins TRBV24-1 to TRBJ2-5; TRBD2 matches at 8 bases. In germline, CDR1 is KGHDR, CDR2 SFDVKD. The CDR3 totals 13 residues. V lost 6 bases, J lost 3 bases, and 2 bases stayed unmatched. The CDR3 DNA follows: TGTGCCACCAGTCTTAGCGGGGAAGAGACCCAGTACTTC. Protein: CATSLSGEETQYF.

The V gene is TRBV20-1, the J gene TRBJ2-5; D may correspond to TRBD1 or TRBD2 (5 bases each). Trimming stripped 6 bases from V and 5 bases from J, with 19 bases between. Germline CDR1 and CDR2: DFQATT and SNEGSKA (reference sequence). This CDR3 has 14 residues. This CDR3 reads CSALGVVEGETQYF. CDR3 nucleotide sequence: TGCAGTGCGTTGGGGGTAGTGGAAGGGGAGACCCAGTACTTC.

This chain connects TRBV4-2 to TRBJ2-5, with D perhaps being TRBD1 or TRBD2 (5 bases each). Trimming took off 5 bases at V and 5 bases at J, with 24 bases between the two ends. Germline-derived CDR1 and CDR2 are LGHNA and YNFKEQ. This CDR3 contains 17 residues. Here the CDR3 reads CASSSTNRDRTSETQYF. The CDR3 DNA follows: TGTGCCAGCAGCTCCACAAACCGGGACCGCACATCGGAGACCCAGTACTTC.

This clonotype has just a few counts. The chain carries TRBV28 and TRBJ2-5, with D unresolved. This CDR3 is 13 amino acids long. The ends were cut back, 3 bases at V and 0 bases at J, with 5 bases in the middle. CDR1 and CDR2 from the germline V gene are MDHEN and SYDVKM. The CDR3 reads CASSFQDQETQYF. Here the CDR3 DNA reads TGTGCCAGCAGTTTTCAGGACCAAGAGACCCAGTACTTC.

About this clonotype: One end of the junction does not line up with germline, which may come from a read error. This sequence joins TRBV29-1 and TRBJ2-7; a weak D match, TRBD1 (6 bases). CDR3 size: 13 residues. The germline V gene has CDR1 SQVTM and CDR2 ANQGSEA. CDR3 sequence (DNA): TGCAGCGTGCAGGGGCAGCTCTCCTGCGAGCAGTACTTC. It translates to CSVQGQLSCEQYF.

This CDR3 is CASRLSTTPSNEKLFF. Here the CDR3 DNA reads TGTGCCAGCAGATTATCGACAACTCCCTCAAATGAAAAACTGTTTTTT. The rearrangement links TRBV6-5 to TRBJ1-4; the D is unclear. Trimming left V 6 bases short and J 5 bases short, with 19 bases between. Germline V gene sequence: CDR1 MNHEY, CDR2 SVGAGI. The CDR3 length is 16 residues.

CDR3 DNA sequence: TGTGCCACTCAATTACAGGGTACTGGGGCCAACGTCCTGACTTTC. It yields the protein CATQLQGTGANVLTF. The chain combines TRBV27 with TRBJ2-6; D might be TRBD1 (6 bases). V gave up 10 bases and J gave up 2 bases, with 15 bases separating them. The germline V gene encodes CDR1 MNHEY and CDR2 SMNVEV (reference sequence). The CDR3 has 15 amino acids.

The chain links TRBV27 to TRBJ2-7; D is unresolved. Germline CDR1 MNHEY, CDR2 SMNVEV (reference sequence). This CDR3 is built from 15 residues. V lost 3 bases to trimming and J lost 7 bases, with 19 bases between them. The CDR3, as DNA: TGTGCCAGCAGTTTCCTCCCCCTTCATGTTGGGGAGCAGTACTTC. Protein sequence: CASSFLPLHVGEQYF.